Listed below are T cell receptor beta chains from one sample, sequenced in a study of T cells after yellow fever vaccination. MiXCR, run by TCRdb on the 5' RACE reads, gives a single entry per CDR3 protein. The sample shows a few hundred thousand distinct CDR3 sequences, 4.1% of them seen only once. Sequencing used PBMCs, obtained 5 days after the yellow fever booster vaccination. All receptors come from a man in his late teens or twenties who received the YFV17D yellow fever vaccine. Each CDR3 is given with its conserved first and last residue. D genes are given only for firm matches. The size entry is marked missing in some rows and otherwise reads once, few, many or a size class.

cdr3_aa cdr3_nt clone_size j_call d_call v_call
CASRASGGRREQFF TGTGCCAGCAGGGCTAGCGGGGGGCGACGGGAACAGTTCTTC many TRBJ2-1 TRBD2 TRBV12-3/TRBV12-4
CASSVGLAGGPDTQYF TGTGCCAGCAGCGTAGGACTAGCGGGGGGACCAGATACGCAGTATTTT few TRBJ2-3 TRBD2 TRBV9
CASSQVPPGDLTDTQYF TGTGCCAGCAGCCAAGTCCCCCCGGGGGACCTCACAGATACGCAGTATTTT few TRBJ2-3 NA TRBV4-2
CASSSGGRINQPQHF TGTGCCAGCAGCTCAGGCGGGCGGATCAATCAGCCCCAGCATTTT many TRBJ1-5 NA TRBV7-8
CASSEQRGSTDTQYF TGTGCCAGCAGTGAACAGCGGGGTAGCACAGATACGCAGTATTTT many TRBJ2-3 TRBD2 TRBV2
CASSSVFSNQPQHF TGTGCCAGCTCTTCTGTATTTAGCAATCAGCCCCAGCATTTT many TRBJ1-5 NA TRBV18
CASRHMTGGDQPQHF TGTGCCAGCAGACATATGACAGGGGGCGATCAGCCCCAGCATTTT NA TRBJ1-5 TRBD1 TRBV6-6
CASSQDGSSVYNEQFF TGTGCCAGCAGCCAAGATGGGTCAAGCGTGTACAATGAGCAGTTCTTC NA TRBJ2-1 NA TRBV7-2
CASSFRGAGGPGELFF TGTGCCAGCAGCTTTCGTGGCGCGGGGGGGCCCGGGGAGCTGTTTTTT many TRBJ2-2 TRBD2 TRBV11-3
CASSPVGAGRDTDTQYF TGTGCCAGCAGCCCGGTCGGGGCGGGTAGAGACACAGATACGCAGTATTTT many TRBJ2-3 NA TRBV7-6
CSARVGGVETQYF TGCAGTGCTAGAGTAGGGGGGGTTGAGACCCAGTACTTC NA TRBJ2-5 NA TRBV20-1
CAWSVGGYQETQYF TGTGCCTGGAGTGTGGGGGGCTACCAAGAGACCCAGTACTTC few TRBJ2-5 NA TRBV30
CSARAQDRVDIQYF TGCAGTGCTAGAGCCCAGGACCGGGTTGACATTCAGTACTTC few TRBJ2-4 NA TRBV20-1
CASSYTSGVYNEQFF TGTGCCAGCAGTTATACTAGCGGGGTTTACAATGAGCAGTTCTTC few TRBJ2-1 TRBD2 TRBV6-5
CATSDSGTPGEQYF TGTGCCACCAGTGACTCCGGGACTCCGGGGGAGCAGTACTTC many TRBJ2-7 NA TRBV24-1
CASSLHDPLWGTQYF TGCGCCAGCAGCTTGCATGACCCACTTTGGGGGACCCAGTACTTC many TRBJ2-5 NA TRBV5-1
CASSIERQVWETQYF TGTGCCAGCAGTATCGAGCGACAGGTTTGGGAGACCCAGTACTTC NA TRBJ2-5 NA TRBV6-5
CASSPEIGTSGGTYEQYF TGCGCCAGCAGCCCGGAGATAGGGACTAGCGGGGGCACCTACGAGCAGTACTTC few TRBJ2-7 TRBD2 TRBV5-1
CATVFGTGLNGYTF TGTGCCACCGTCTTTGGGACAGGCCTCAATGGCTACACCTTC few TRBJ1-2 TRBD1 TRBV12-3/TRBV12-4
CASTNGWNTEAFF TGTGCCAGCACCAATGGGTGGAACACTGAAGCTTTCTTT NA TRBJ1-1 NA TRBV6-5
CASSQALGTANYGYTF TGTGCCAGCAGCCAAGCCCTCGGGACAGCTAACTATGGCTACACCTTC NA TRBJ1-2 TRBD1 TRBV14
CASSYSTRDAINYEQYF TGTGCCAGCAGTTACTCGACGAGGGACGCCATCAACTACGAGCAGTACTTC few TRBJ2-7 NA TRBV6-6
CASSQSFYGYTF TGTGCCAGCAGCCAATCATTCTATGGCTACACCTTC few TRBJ1-2 NA TRBV3-1
CASSLASYYEQYF TGTGCCAGCAGCTTGGCGAGCTATTACGAGCAGTACTTC many TRBJ2-7 NA TRBV5-5
CASGLGTGSDTQYF TGTGCTAGTGGTCTAGGGACAGGGTCAGATACGCAGTATTTT many TRBJ2-3 TRBD1 TRBV12-5
CARSFPGSTDTQYF TGTGCCAGAAGCTTCCCCGGAAGCACAGATACGCAGTATTTT NA TRBJ2-3 NA TRBV5-3
CATSPQRPYTDTQYF TGTGCCACCTCCCCCCAGAGGCCGTACACAGATACGCAGTATTTT NA TRBJ2-3 NA TRBV6-5
CASSPTSGGARETQYF TGTGCCAGCAGCCCTACTAGCGGGGGGGCTCGAGAGACCCAGTACTTC NA TRBJ2-5 TRBD2 TRBV2
CSARGGTKGIAFF TGCAGTGCTAGGGGGGGTACAAAGGGGATTGCTTTCTTT few TRBJ1-1 NA TRBV20-1
CASSRPLLGTRIGGLYGYTF TGTGCCAGCAGCCGGCCATTGCTTGGGACTAGGATCGGGGGACTCTATGGCTACACCTTC few TRBJ1-2 NA TRBV5-4
CSANPRYNEQFF TGCAGTGCCAACCCGAGGTACAATGAGCAGTTCTTC NA TRBJ2-1 NA TRBV20-1
CASSLNNFGGQRGYTF TGCGCCAGCAGCCTAAATAACTTCGGGGGACAACGTGGCTACACCTTC many TRBJ1-2 NA TRBV4-3
CASSGDSYEKLFF TGCGCCAGCAGCGGGGACAGTTACGAAAAACTGTTTTTT many TRBJ1-4 TRBD1 TRBV5-1
CSARGVETQYF TGCAGTGCTAGAGGTGTTGAGACCCAGTACTTC few TRBJ2-5 NA TRBV20-1
CASSAAEYNEQFF TGTGCCAGCAGTGCCGCGGAATACAATGAGCAGTTCTTC many TRBJ2-1 NA TRBV2
CASSYSFRAGSYTF TGTGCCAGCAGTTACTCATTCAGGGCAGGGAGCTACACCTTC many TRBJ1-2 NA TRBV6-5
CAISDVTGTSGTDTQYF TGTGCCATCAGTGACGTTACCGGGACTAGCGGCACAGATACGCAGTATTTT few TRBJ2-3 TRBD2 TRBV10-3
CASSWGDSNTEAFF TGCGCCAGCAGCTGGGGGGACAGCAACACTGAAGCTTTCTTT NA TRBJ1-1 TRBD1 TRBV5-1
CSATGDGYTF TGCAGTGCTACAGGGGATGGCTACACCTTC many TRBJ1-2 NA TRBV20-1
CASSSDLSDTQYF TGTGCCAGCAGCTCGGACCTGTCAGATACGCAGTATTTT many TRBJ2-3 NA TRBV7-9
CASTYQDSGNTIYF TGTGCCAGCACCTATCAGGACTCTGGAAACACCATATATTTT few TRBJ1-3 NA TRBV6-6
CASSPSSPGDNSPLHF TGTGCCAGCTCACCTTCTTCTCCGGGAGATAATTCACCCCTCCACTTT many TRBJ1-6 NA TRBV18